These T cell receptor beta chains were read from a single sample in a study of Graves' ophthalmopathy and Graves' hyperthyroidism. Using its own MiXCR run on the multiplex PCR reads, TCRdb lists one record per CDR3 protein. This table has some 390,000 distinct CDR3 sequences, 18% appearing once. What was sequenced was peripheral blood. The receptors were sampled from a young woman with Graves' ophthalmopathy. Both conserved end residues are part of each CDR3. D genes are given only for firm matches. Some rows have no size entry. The others give once, few or many, or a class for an expanded clone.

v_call	j_call	clone_size	d_call	cdr3_nt	cdr3_aa
TRBV12-3/TRBV12-4	TRBJ1-3	many	.	TGTGCCAGCGATACCAGGACCAACTCTGGAAACACCATATATTTT	CASDTRTNSGNTIYF
TRBV27	TRBJ2-7	many	.	TGTGCCAGCAGTTTATCCCTGGGAGGCAGGACCTACGAGCAGTACTTC	CASSLSLGGRTYEQYF
TRBV20-1	TRBJ2-7	many	.	TGCAGTGCTAGAGATCTCGGCGGCTTCGAGCAGTACTTC	CSARDLGGFEQYF
TRBV6-2/TRBV6-3	TRBJ1-5	many	.	TGTGCCAGCGGTCGGAGTCGGAGAGGCCGACTTAGCAATCAGCCCCAGCATTTT	CASGRSRRGRLSNQPQHF
TRBV7-2	TRBJ1-2	.	.	TGTGCCATACCCACAGAGCTGGGCTATGGCTACACCTTC	CAIPTELGYGYTF
TRBV29-1	TRBJ1-1	many	TRBD1	TGCAGTGCCGACAGGGGCCTGAACACTGAAGCTTTCTTT	CSADRGLNTEAFF
TRBV5-1	TRBJ2-5	many	.	TGCGCCAGCAGCCGTTCCCCTAACCCGCAAGAGACCCAGTACTTC	CASSRSPNPQETQYF
TRBV7-2	TRBJ1-1	many	.	TGTGCCAGCAGCCCCCTGGGGCGGGTTAGCACTGAAGCTTTCTTT	CASSPLGRVSTEAFF
TRBV6-1	TRBJ1-1	many	.	TGTGCCAGCAGTGTACAGGGATTGAACACTGAAGCTTTCTTT	CASSVQGLNTEAFF
TRBV30	TRBJ2-5	few	TRBD2	TGTGCCTGGGGGGAGGGGTCCCAAGAGACCCAGTACTTC	CAWGEGSQETQYF
TRBV6-1	TRBJ1-3	many	.	TGTGCCAGCAGGTCTGCAGATTCTGGAAACACCATATATTTT	CASRSADSGNTIYF
TRBV6-5	TRBJ2-7	many	TRBD2	TGTGCCAGCAGTTACTCGATAGCGGGGGACGACTACGAGCAGTACTTC	CASSYSIAGDDYEQYF
TRBV24-1	TRBJ2-2	many	TRBD1	TGTGCCACCAGTGACCGTTGGACAGGGTTCACCGGGGAGCTGTTTTTT	CATSDRWTGFTGELFF
TRBV7-9	TRBJ1-2	many	.	TGTGCCAGCAGCCCGGGACCCGCTAACTATGGCTACACCTTC	CASSPGPANYGYTF
TRBV12-3/TRBV12-4	TRBJ2-4	.	.	TGTGCCAGCAGTGCCAGACACCGCCTGGGGAACATTCAGTACTTC	CASSARHRLGNIQYF
TRBV24-1	TRBJ1-2	many	.	TGTGCCACCAGTGATGATGCAGGGTACTATGGCTACACCTTC	CATSDDAGYYGYTF
TRBV28	TRBJ2-7	.	TRBD2	TGTGCCAGCAGTTTCGGTACCACTAGCGGGGCCGCGGGGGAGCAGTACTTC	CASSFGTTSGAAGEQYF
TRBV7-3	TRBJ2-7	many	.	TGTGCCAGCAGCTTATTTCCAGGTCTTTCCTACGAGCAGTACTTC	CASSLFPGLSYEQYF
TRBV7-8	TRBJ2-2	many	TRBD2	TGTGCCAGCAGCTTAGCGAGCGGGGGGAACACCGGGGAGCTGTTTTTT	CASSLASGGNTGELFF
TRBV12-3/TRBV12-4	TRBJ2-5	.	.	TGTGCCAGCAGTAAGACGGGGGGCAGGGAGACCCAGTACTTC	CASSKTGGRETQYF
TRBV28	TRBJ2-3	many	.	TGTGTTAGTGGGCTCACAGATACGCAGTATTTT	CVSGLTDTQYF
TRBV28	TRBJ2-7	many	TRBD1	TGTGCCAGCAGTTTCATAACAGGGGGCGGGCAGTACTTC	CASSFITGGGQYF
TRBV24-1	TRBJ1-2	many	TRBD1	TGTGCCACCCCTTCAGGGGGCCTACTCTATGGCTACACCTTC	CATPSGGLLYGYTF
TRBV5-1	TRBJ1-1	many	.	TGCGCCAGCAGCGTGGGGGAGGTGAACACTGAAGCTTTCTTT	CASSVGEVNTEAFF
TRBV11-2	TRBJ2-5	many	.	TGTGCCAGCAGCTTAGCGTGGGGCGGCCAAGAGACCCAGTACTTC	CASSLAWGGQETQYF
TRBV12-3/TRBV12-4	TRBJ1-5	many	.	TGTGCCAGCACCTTGGGACTAAGCAATCAGCCCCAGCATTTT	CASTLGLSNQPQHF
TRBV7-9	TRBJ2-7	many	TRBD1	TGTGCCAGCAGCCGTGACAGGGTAGGTTGGAGCTTC	CASSRDRVGWSF
TRBV27	TRBJ2-7	many	TRBD2	TGTGCCAGCAGTTTATTTGGGGGAGGGACCTACGAGCAGTACTTC	CASSLFGGGTYEQYF
TRBV25-1	TRBJ1-2	many	TRBD1	TGTGCCAGCAGTGGCGAGGGTAGGACAGGGGGCGGTGAATATGGCTACACCTTC	CASSGEGRTGGGEYGYTF
TRBV2	TRBJ2-7	many	.	TGTGCCAGCAGTGAACCCGGGTACTCCTACGAGCAGTACTTC	CASSEPGYSYEQYF
TRBV7-9	TRBJ2-7	many	.	TGTGCCAGCAGCTTAGGACAGGCCACCTACGAGCAGTACTTC	CASSLGQATYEQYF
TRBV7-2	TRBJ1-2	many	TRBD1	TGTGCCAGCAGCTTATCCCCCCTACAGGGGGACGGTGGCTACACCTTC	CASSLSPLQGDGGYTF
TRBV20-1	TRBJ2-2	many	TRBD2	TGCAGTGCTAGAGACATCCGGGGGGGATTGGGGGAGCTGTTTTTT	CSARDIRGGLGELFF
TRBV18	TRBJ1-1	.	.	TGTGCCAGCTCACCACCGGAGGACAGCAGACGATGGCGGACCAAAGCTTTCTTT	CASSPPEDSRRWRTKAFF
TRBV27	TRBJ1-5	many	TRBD1	TGTGCCAGCAGTCATTTGACAGGGGGGAATCAGCCCCAGCATTTT	CASSHLTGGNQPQHF
TRBV11-2	TRBJ2-7	many	TRBD2	TGTGCCAGCAGCCCGACTAGCGGGAGCATCGAGCAGTACTTC	CASSPTSGSIEQYF
TRBV28	TRBJ1-5	many	.	TGTGCCAGCAGCCAGCCAGAGTATAGCAATCAGCCCCAGCATTTT	CASSQPEYSNQPQHF
TRBV12-3/TRBV12-4	TRBJ2-7	.	TRBD2	TGTGCCAGCACACGGTCCGGGACTAGCGGGAGGGCAGGAGGGGAGCAGTACTTC	CASTRSGTSGRAGGEQYF
TRBV28	TRBJ1-1	once	.	TGTGCCAGCAGTGAGGGTTTGGGCACTGAAGCTTTCTTT	CASSEGLGTEAFF
TRBV30	TRBJ2-5	many	TRBD1	TGTGCCTGGAGTGTAGGTCACAGGGGTCGTAAGACCCAGTACTTC	CAWSVGHRGRKTQYF
TRBV28	TRBJ2-4	many	.	TGTGCCAGCAGCCCAGGGAGAGAAAACATTCAGTACTTC	CASSPGRENIQYF
TRBV6-2/TRBV6-3	TRBJ2-5	.	.	TGTGCCGGGGGACGTTACCAAGAGACCCAGTACTTC	CAGGRYQETQYF
TRBV6-4	TRBJ2-2	many	.	TGTGCCAGCAGTCCCGACCGGATTTGGCCTTTGACCGGGGAGCTGTTTTTT	CASSPDRIWPLTGELFF
TRBV11-1	TRBJ1-1	many	.	TGTGCCAGCAGCTCCCTTATGACCAGGCCGCCTGAAGCTTTCTTT	CASSSLMTRPPEAFF
TRBV15	TRBJ2-6	.	.	TGTGCCACCAGCATCTACTCTGGGGCCAACGTCCTGACTTTC	CATSIYSGANVLTF
TRBV7-8	TRBJ1-1	many	.	TGTGCCAGCAGCTTTTACAACATAAGAGCTGAAGCTTTCTTT	CASSFYNIRAEAFF
TRBV11-2	TRBJ2-5	many	.	TGTGCCAGCAGCAAGCCCCGCGGGGCGGTCCTCATAGAGACCCAGTACTTC	CASSKPRGAVLIETQYF
TRBV6-2/TRBV6-3	TRBJ2-7	few	.	TGTGCCAGCAGTTACATAGCGGAAAACTACGAGCAGTACTTC	CASSYIAENYEQYF
TRBV6-1	TRBJ1-2	.	.	TGTGCCACCGACAAAACCAGAGGCTATGGCTACACCTTC	CATDKTRGYGYTF